This TCR beta chain was sequenced during a study of CD4 T cells in relation to SARS-CoV-2 and coronaviruses. With respect to this clone: Its matching antigen is unknown.

CDR1 and CDR2 (germline): SQVTM, ANQGSEA. Trimming stripped 6 bases from V and 4 bases from J, with 15 bases between. The CDR3 is made up of 13 amino acids. Assay used: immunoSEQ multiplex PCR; TCRdb lists only in-frame clones, some missing. The sample holds tens of thousands of clones; roughly 70% are singletons and the top ten take more than 9%. Before the COVID-19 pandemic, during about 2010-2018, CD4+ T cells were taken from unexposed donors. Isolation of CD4+ T cells took place after approximately 10 days in culture. Testing used SARS-CoV-2 S/N and four cold-coronavirus spikes on unexposed-donor CD4+ T cells, cells permitting. Half the medium was replaced with IL-2 medium on days 3 and 7.

This TCR was sampled from a human donor in good health. Sequencing used CD4+ T cells from PBMCs, cultured in vitro. J is TRBJ1-1 and V is TRBV29-1, with D unclear. The CDR3 region has the DNA TGCAGCGTCGCTAAAGACCGAGCCACTGAAGCTTTCTTT. Residues: CSVAKDRATEAFF.